The subject of this entry is one TCR beta chain. The record originates from a study of blood T cell repertoires in COVID-19. Study background: The study drew acute and convalescent COVID-19 samples from the United States, Italy and Spain.

Germline CDR1 LNHDA, CDR2 SQIVND (reference sequence). This CDR3 spans 15 amino acids. V dropped 3 bases and J dropped 4; count of bases not matched to a gene: 6. In the authors' workflow: Researchers report that nucleated cell counts were estimated from reference gene primer amplification. The method was immunoSEQ multiplex PCR; TCRdb's version includes in-frame clones alone and lacks a portion of them. That table is the source of V, J and clone size, and D and trimming were worked out from the DNA. The top ten clones hold approximately 4% of a sample with approximately 260,000 clones, approximately 90% of them seen once.

Sequencing was performed on peripheral blood. V usage is TRBV19 and J usage is TRBJ2-1, with 7 bases identical to TRBD1. This TCR was sampled from a woman in her thirties or forties with acute or convalescent COVID-19. The CDR3 DNA reads as TGTGCCAGTAGTATTATCCGGGACAGTTACAATGAGCAGTTCTTC. Amino acid sequence: CASSIIRDSYNEQFF.